These 13 T cell receptor beta chains were sequenced from one sample in a study of blood T cell repertoires in COVID-19. Profiled with immunoSEQ multiplex PCR; TCRdb holds only in-frame clones, not every one. This table holds fewer than 500,000 clones, around nine tenths found once. Input material: peripheral blood. These receptors were collected from a woman in her thirties with acute or convalescent COVID-19.

This clone is a singleton in its sample. V and J are TRBV5-4 and TRBJ2-5; 8 bases match TRBD2. The CDR3 covers 14 residues. Germline CDR1 reads SGHNT; CDR2 reads YYREEE (reference sequence). Germline trimming cut 2 bases from V and 4 bases from J; bases unmatched to any gene: 4. The CDR3 coding sequence is TGTGCCAGCAGCTTAACGGGGGGGCTAGAGACCCAGTACTTC. Translating gives CASSLTGGLETQYF.

This clone was detected only once. The V and J genes are TRBV5-1 and TRBJ2-1; the match to TRBD2 covers 8 bases. Germline CDR1 is SGHRS and CDR2 is YFSETQ. The CDR3 length is 14 residues. The trim removed 1 base at V and 4 bases at J, leaving 1 base unmatched. CDR3 sequence (DNA): TGCGCCAGCAGCTTGCGGGGGGGATACAATGAGCAGTTCTTC. This codes for CASSLRGGYNEQFF.

The gene calls are TRBV9 and TRBJ1-3; D is uncertain. The germline CDR1 and CDR2 sequences are SGDLS and YYNGEE. CDR3 length: 16 residues. The V gene lost 3 bases and the J gene lost 4 bases, with 17 bases spanning the gap. CDR3 region: CASSETEPYQGNTIYF. DNA for the CDR3: TGTGCCAGCAGCGAGACTGAGCCTTATCAAGGAAACACCATATATTTT.

The chain has TRBV7-2 and TRBJ2-7; possible D gene TRBD1, 6 bases. In germline, CDR1 is SGHTA, CDR2 FQGNSA. V was trimmed by 5 bases and J by 2 bases, leaving 16 bases between them. The CDR3 spans 15 residues. CDR3 amino acids: CASSSRDTDPYEQYF. In DNA, the CDR3 is TGTGCCAGCAGCAGCCGGGACACGGATCCCTACGAGCAGTACTTC.

This chain links TRBV6-5 with TRBJ1-5; 11 bases align to TRBD1. The CDR3 consists of 15 residues. Germline CDR1 reads MNHEY; CDR2 reads SVGAGI. V lost 5 bases and J lost 7; bases outside the gene matches: 7. CDR3 in amino acids: CASSRSRDRGQPQHF. The DNA for the CDR3 is TGTGCCAGCAGTCGGTCCCGGGACAGGGGGCAGCCCCAGCATTTT.

This clone was observed a single time. A junction end diverges from the germline sequence, so it may reflect a read error. The chain recombines TRBV6-6 with TRBJ2-5, with a possible D match to TRBD1 (7 bases). CDR3 size: 13 residues. CDR1 and CDR2 from the germline V gene are MNHNY and SVGAGI (reference sequence). CDR3 nucleotide sequence: TGTGCCAGCAGTGCGGGACAGCAAGAGGCCCAGTACTTC. Translated: CASSAGQQEAQYF.

The chain links TRBV25-1 to TRBJ2-2; D ambiguous. V was pared by 1 base and J by 5 bases, with 8 bases between. The CDR3 covers 14 residues. Germline CDR1 and CDR2: MGHDK and SYGVNS. Written as DNA, the CDR3 is TGTGCCAGCAGTGAATCACAACCGACCGGGGAGCTGTTTTTT. Amino acids: CASSESQPTGELFF.

The J gene is TRBJ2-5, the V gene TRBV30, with D perhaps matching TRBD2 (5 bases). From germline, CDR1 is GTSNPN and CDR2 SVGIG (reference sequence). V lost 4 bases and J 7 bases, leaving 16 bases between the germline ends. This CDR3 has 13 amino acids. The CDR3 loop is CAWKKRTLGTQYF. The CDR3 DNA reads TGTGCCTGGAAAAAGCGGACCCTCGGGACCCAGTACTTC.

This rearrangement joins TRBV4-1 to TRBJ2-3; 7 nucleotides line up with TRBD1. Germline V gene sequence: CDR1 MGHRA, CDR2 YSYEKL. Trimming cost V 3 bases and J 0 bases; bases outside gene matches: 15. The CDR3 runs to 19 residues. CDR3 DNA: TGCGCCAGCAGCCATCCCGAGACAGGGACACACCTCAGCACAGATACGCAGTATTTT. This gives the protein CASSHPETGTHLSTDTQYF.

The V gene is TRBV2, the J gene TRBJ1-4; D not certain. Looked up from germline, CDR1 is SNHLY and CDR2 is FYNNEI. The CDR3 consists of 15 residues. The V end lost 7 bases, the J end lost 0 bases, and 12 bases lay between the germline ends. CDR3 sequence reads: CASILELTTNEKLFF. DNA of the CDR3: TGTGCCAGCATCCTCGAACTTACAACTAATGAAAAACTGTTTTTT.

This clone was detected a few times. The genes are TRBV5-1 and TRBJ1-1; D perhaps matches TRBD1 (5 bases). CDR1 is SGHRS and CDR2 is YFSETQ in the germline V gene. The CDR3 sequence is 15 residues long. Trimming took off 4 bases at V and 1 base at J, with 14 bases between the two ends. The CDR3 region has the DNA TGCGCCAGCAGCCTGCACATAGACAGGAACACTGAAGCTTTCTTT. Its protein product is CASSLHIDRNTEAFF.

V and J are TRBV3-1 (or the pseudogene TRBV3-2) and TRBJ1-2; maybe TRBD1 (6 bases). The germline V gene has CDR1 LGHDT and CDR2 YNNKEL (reference sequence). This CDR3 comprises 16 residues. Trimming removed 0 bases at V and 0 bases at J, with 11 bases between. The CDR3 region has the DNA TGTGCCAGCAGCCAAGATCTTCACAGGGCTAACTATGGCTACACCTTC. Translated: CASSQDLHRANYGYTF.

The chain combines TRBV18 with TRBJ1-1; 10 bases match TRBD1. The CDR3 covers 14 residues. Germline V gene sequence: CDR1 KGHSH, CDR2 LQKENI. V shed 6 bases, J shed 7 bases, and the junction held 8 bases outside the gene matches. In nucleotides, the CDR3 is TGTGCCAGCTCCCTATATGACAGGGGGCATGAAGCTTTCTTT. Protein product: CASSLYDRGHEAFF.